This T cell receptor beta chain was identified during a study of graft-versus-host responses after intestinal transplantation. The CDR3 runs 15 residues. V shed 1 base, J shed 8 bases, and the junction held 10 bases outside the gene matches. Per the germline V gene, CDR1 is MDHEN and CDR2 is SYDVKM. Here immunoSEQ multiplex PCR was the method, and the copy in TCRdb shows in-frame clones only, minus some. The sample shows about 93,000 clones, around 84% of them seen only once. This clone was counted once. Its antigen is unknown. The receptor was isolated from a human donor who received an intestinal transplant. This chain joins TRBV28 and TRBJ1-2; 7 bases match TRBD1. Sequencing was performed on unstimulated CD4+ T cells sorted from spleen or lymph node cells, taken before intestinal transplant. The CDR3 loop is CASSLLTIQGRGYTF. CDR3 coding DNA: TGTGCCAGCAGTTTATTGACAATACAGGGGCGCGGCTACACCTTC.